These 5 T cell receptor beta chains were all obtained from the same sample, sequenced in a study of CD8+ T cells in alopecia areata. The treatment denotes: oral pan-JAK inhibitor, 5-10 mg twice daily. The sequencing template was cDNA reverse transcribed from extracted RNA. Generated by immunoSEQ multiplex PCR, the TCRdb table keeps only in-frame clones and is missing some. The sample has some 160,000 clones, around 71% seen once. The specimen comprised CD4+ T cells sorted from blood, sampled at week 4, from a patient treated with tofacitinib. These receptors all stem from a human donor with alopecia areata.

The rearrangement links TRBV29-1 to TRBJ2-5; D is possibly TRBD1 (6 bases). Germline CDR1 reads SQVTM; CDR2 reads ANQGSEA. Trimming stripped 7 bases from V and 5 bases from J, with 17 bases between. The CDR3 spans 13 residues. The CDR3 sequence: CSADGGGGETQYF. The CDR3 DNA sequence: TGCAGCGCCGACGGTGGGGGCGGGGAGACCCAGTACTTC.

This clone has at least ten counts. This chain connects TRBV4-3 to TRBJ1-4; D call uncertain. There are 16 residues in the CDR3. V gave up 0 bases and J gave up 0 bases, with 8 bases separating them. Germline V gene sequence: CDR1 LGHNA, CDR2 YSLEER. CDR3 in amino acids: CASSQDWGSTNEKLFF. For the CDR3, the DNA is TGCGCCAGCAGCCAAGATTGGGGATCAACTAATGAAAAACTGTTTTTT.

This chain connects TRBV29-1 to TRBJ1-1, with D uncertain. V was clipped by 4 bases and J by 4 bases, with 7 bases between them. Per the germline V gene, CDR1 is SQVTM and CDR2 is ANQGSEA. The CDR3 extends over 11 amino acids. The CDR3, as DNA: TGCAGCGTTGGAAGGACCACTGAAGCTTTCTTT. Protein sequence: CSVGRTTEAFF.

The V call is TRBV6-1, the J call TRBJ2-3; D perhaps matches TRBD2 (5 bases). The germline V and J ends were trimmed by 6 bases and 2 bases, with 12 bases remaining between them. The germline gives CDR1 MNHNS, CDR2 SASEGT. The CDR3 is 14 residues long. The CDR3 spells CASRLSGNTDTQYF. In DNA form, the CDR3 reads TGTGCCAGCAGGTTGAGCGGTAACACAGATACGCAGTATTTT.

V is TRBV6-5 and J is TRBJ2-7, with 12 bases identical to TRBD2. With 5 bases clipped from V and 7 bases from J, the junction kept 9 bases outside the gene matches. CDR1 MNHEY and CDR2 SVGAGI come from the germline V gene. The CDR3 extends over 15 amino acids. Written as DNA, the CDR3 is TGTGCCAGCAGTCCTCCGGGACTAGCGGGTGTAGAGCAGTACTTC. Its translation: CASSPPGLAGVEQYF.